These 20 T cell receptor beta chains were all obtained from the same sample, sequenced in a study of blood T cell repertoires in COVID-19. Data came from immunoSEQ multiplex PCR; TCRdb stores just in-frame clones and leaves some out. The table shows 150,000 to 200,000 clones, with under 80% occurring only once. The sample was PBMCs or T cells enriched from blood (not recorded which). These receptor sequences come from a woman aged 45 to 65 with acute COVID-19.

V is TRBV21-1 and J is TRBJ1-1; the tabulated D call, TRBD1, remains unverified against the DNA. TRBV21-1 is labeled a pseudogene. This CDR3 is built from 17 residues. In DNA form, the CDR3 reads TGTGCCAGCCAGCCTCCGGGACAGGGGTTAGGAGGAACTGAAGCTTTCTTT. It specifies CASQPPGQGLGGTEAFF.

This clone was observed once. The V call is TRBV7-9, the J call TRBJ2-2; 8 positions match TRBD1. V shed 7 bases, J shed 0 bases, and the junction held 7 bases outside the gene matches. The CDR3 extends over 16 amino acids. Germline V gene data show CDR1 as SEHNR and CDR2 as FQNEAQ (reference sequence). Written as DNA, the CDR3 is TGTGCCAGCATTGGTTCGGGACAGGCGAACACCGGGGAGCTGTTTTTT. Its protein product is CASIGSGQANTGELFF.

This sequence joins TRBV19 and TRBJ1-1; 7 nucleotides match TRBD1. This CDR3 region has 14 residues. Germline lookup yields CDR1 LNHDA and CDR2 SQIVND (reference sequence). V lost 4 bases to trimming and J lost 8 bases; unmatched junction nucleotides: 10. The CDR3 sequence: CASSTQDRPSEAFF. DNA of the CDR3: TGTGCCAGTAGTACACAGGACAGGCCTTCGGAAGCTTTCTTT.

The CDR3 DNA reads as TGCGCCAGCAGTCAGCAACAGGGGAGCCCTGAAGCTTTCTTT. Its translation is CASSQQQGSPEAFF. The gene calls are TRBV23-1 and TRBJ1-1; 7 bases are a match to TRBD1. TRBV23-1 is placed among ORFs of uncertain function. V shed 3 bases, J shed 6 bases, and the junction held 7 bases outside the gene matches. CDR3 length: 14 amino acids.

The J gene is TRBJ2-5, the V gene TRBV24-1; 8 bases map to TRBD2. The germline V gene has CDR1 KGHDR and CDR2 SFDVKD. This CDR3 spans 16 amino acids. The ends lost 5 bases at V and 4 bases at J; junction bases unmatched: 11. The CDR3 protein is CATSGQRGSGGETQYF. DNA of the CDR3: TGTGCCACCAGTGGGCAGCGGGGGAGCGGTGGAGAGACCCAGTACTTC.

This clone turned up a few times. The chain employs TRBV21-1 and TRBJ2-7; no DNA check was done on the table's D call, TRBD1. TRBV21-1 is deemed a pseudogene. The CDR3 has 15 residues. Here the CDR3 DNA reads TGTGCCAGCAGCATGGGACAGGGTAGCTCCTACGAGCAGTACGTC. This sequence encodes CASSMGQGSSYEQYV.

V and J are TRBV5-5 and TRBJ1-1; D gene unclear. CDR1 and CDR2 (germline): SGHKS, YYEKEE (reference sequence). The CDR3 loop spans 10 amino acids. Trimming cost V 9 bases and J 9 bases, with 12 bases left between them. CDR3 nucleotides: TGTGCCAACTTATACTTAAAAGCTTTCTTT. The encoded protein is CANLYLKAFF.

The rearrangement links TRBV5-1 to TRBJ1-2, with D possibly being TRBD1 (5 bases). The CDR3 covers 17 residues. The germline CDR1 and CDR2 sequences are SGHRS and YFSETQ. V lost 0 bases, J lost 6 bases, and 21 bases lay in between. The DNA for the CDR3 is TGCGCCAGCAGCTTGGAGGGGCCGGGTGCAGGCAAGAATGGCTACACCTTC. Protein product: CASSLEGPGAGKNGYTF. Full variable domain (rest looked up from reference TRBV5-1 and TRBJ1-2): KAGVTQTPRYLIKTRGQQVTLSCSPISGHRSVSWYQQTPGQGLQFLFEYFSETQRNKGNFPGRFSGRQFSNSRSEMNVSTLELGDSALYLCASSLEGPGAGKNGYTFGSGTRLTVV.

V and J are TRBV10-2 and TRBJ1-5; D possibly corresponds to TRBD1 (5 bases). This CDR3 spans 14 amino acids. Germline V gene data show CDR1 as WSHSY and CDR2 as SAAADI. Deletions cut 6 bases from V and 5 bases from J, with 14 bases between. The CDR3 DNA reads TGCGCCAGCAGGGGGCCGGGCTGGGATCAGCCCCAGCATTTT. This gives the protein CASRGPGWDQPQHF.

J is TRBJ2-1 and V is TRBV14, with a possible D match to TRBD2 (7 bases). Per the germline V gene, CDR1 is SGHDN and CDR2 is FVKESK. With 7 bases removed from V and 1 base from J, the gap between germline ends came to 17 bases. The CDR3 runs 16 residues. The CDR3 DNA follows: TGTGCCAGCACCCCGGGGGGCGGTAGTTCCTACAATGAGCAGTTCTTC. It is translated as CASTPGGGSSYNEQFF.

The chain links TRBV18 to TRBJ1-5; 7 positions agree with TRBD1. CDR1 and CDR2 from the germline V gene are KGHSH and LQKENI. The CDR3 is made up of 16 amino acids. V was pared by 6 bases and J by 5 bases, with 13 bases of the junction left unmatched. CDR3 in DNA: TGTGCCAGCTCCACCACTAGGGGACAGCCCTATCAGCCCCAGCATTTT. This gives the protein CASSTTRGQPYQPQHF.

J is TRBJ1-1 and V is TRBV15; D remains ambiguous. Deletions cut 6 bases from V and 0 bases from J, with 8 bases between. CDR1 is LNHNV and CDR2 is YYDKDF in the germline V gene (reference sequence). This CDR3 contains 13 residues. Written as DNA, the CDR3 is TGTGCCACCAGTCCGAACTTGAACACTGAAGCTTTCTTT. Residues: CATSPNLNTEAFF.

Comments on this clone: One junction end does not reproduce the germline sequence, and a read error may be involved. The J gene is TRBJ2-1, the V gene TRBV3-1 (or the pseudogene TRBV3-2), with TRBD2 matching 7 bases. The CDR3 has 12 residues. The germline V gene encodes CDR1 LGHDT and CDR2 YNNKEL (reference sequence). The CDR3 DNA reads as TGTGCCAGCAGCCAAGATCTGAGCGGGGTTGTCTTC. As protein: CASSQDLSGVVF.

The chain links TRBV18 to TRBJ2-5, with D perhaps TRBD2 (6 bases). This CDR3 contains 13 residues. Germline V gene sequence: CDR1 KGHSH, CDR2 LQKENI. V lost 10 bases to trimming and J lost 1 base, with 13 bases between them. The CDR3 sequence is CATTGGIQETQYF. The CDR3, as DNA: TGTGCCACCACCGGGGGTATCCAAGAGACCCAGTACTTC.

This clone was detected once. The chain employs TRBV9 and TRBJ1-1; maybe TRBD1 (5 bases). V lost 1 base to trimming and J lost 1 base, with 11 bases between them. Germline CDR1 is SGDLS and CDR2 is YYNGEE. This CDR3 is built from 15 residues. DNA for the CDR3: TGTGCCAGCAGCGTACGGGCAGGGCAGAACACTGAAGCTTTCTTT. It codes for CASSVRAGQNTEAFF.

The chain carries TRBV29-1 and TRBJ2-1; 8 bases are a match to TRBD1. J was trimmed by 5 bases and V by 7 bases; bases with no gene match: 13. The length of the CDR3 is 15 residues. Germline V CDR1 and CDR2: SQVTM, ANQGSEA. CDR3 nucleotide sequence: TGCAGCGCCCCTTTGGGGGACAGGTCGCACAATGAGCAGTTCTTC. Its translation: CSAPLGDRSHNEQFF.

The chain links TRBV7-8 to TRBJ1-3; D unresolved. This CDR3 has 14 residues. Germline loops: CDR1 SGHVS, CDR2 FQNEAQ. V dropped 1 base and J dropped 4 bases, with 8 bases sitting between them. The CDR3 region has the DNA TGTGCCAGCAGCTTAGAACTGCAAGGAAACACCATATATTTT. Protein: CASSLELQGNTIYF.

The V call is TRBV27, the J call TRBJ1-1; D ambiguous. Germline CDR1 and CDR2: MNHEY and SMNVEV (reference sequence). V lost 2 bases, J lost 0 bases, and 7 bases lay in between. The CDR3 has 14 amino acids. CDR3 in amino acids: CASSLRLMNTEAFF. CDR3 bases: TGTGCCAGCAGTTTACGACTAATGAACACTGAAGCTTTCTTT.

The V gene is TRBV10-2, the J gene TRBJ1-5; no reliable D call. The length of the CDR3 is 13 residues. The ends were cut back, 7 bases at V and 8 bases at J, with 15 bases in the middle. Germline lookup yields CDR1 WSHSY and CDR2 SAAADI. The CDR3 sequence: CASTPGNKEPQHF. The CDR3 bases are TGCGCCAGCACTCCGGGAAACAAGGAGCCCCAGCATTTT.

V gene TRBV18 combines with J gene TRBJ1-2, with 9 bases matching TRBD1. This CDR3 spans 13 amino acids. Trimming cost V 2 bases and J 7 bases; bases outside gene matches: 2. Germline values: CDR1 KGHSH, CDR2 LQKENI. The CDR3 DNA follows: TGTGCCAGCTCACCAGAGACAGGGGGTGGCTACACCTTC. It yields the protein CASSPETGGGYTF.